This TCR beta chain comes out of a study of tumor-infiltrating lymphocytes in primary liver carcinoma. Trimming left V 7 bases short and J 5 bases short, with 13 bases between. Per the germline V gene, CDR1 is MNHNS and CDR2 is SASEGT. There are 13 residues in the CDR3. Total RNA amounting to 450 to 500 ng was the source from which TCR beta cDNA was made with a constant-region primer. It was through three nested multiplex PCR rounds of slightly modified ARM-PCR that TCR beta libraries arose. Both of the initial two PCR rounds ran for roughly 10 cycles and employed TRBV1-TRBV30 forward primers alongside a C-beta reverse primer. TCRdb re-derived calls from the multiplex PCR reads in MiXCR, one entry per CDR3 protein. The sample consists of about 300,000 distinct CDR3 sequences, approximately 65% of them appearing once. Concerning this clonotype itself: A much larger clone sits a single nucleotide away, making a read error possible.

Germline DNA was also extracted, and blood RNA was taken from unsorted whole blood. The rearrangement links TRBV6-1 to TRBJ2-3; the D is unclear. The sequence came from a man aged 35 to 55 with primary liver carcinoma and hepatitis B virus infection. Sequenced: peripheral blood. In nucleotides, the CDR3 is TGTGCCAGCAACTTAGACCGCATAGATACGCAGTATTTT. This gives the protein CASNLDRIDTQYF.